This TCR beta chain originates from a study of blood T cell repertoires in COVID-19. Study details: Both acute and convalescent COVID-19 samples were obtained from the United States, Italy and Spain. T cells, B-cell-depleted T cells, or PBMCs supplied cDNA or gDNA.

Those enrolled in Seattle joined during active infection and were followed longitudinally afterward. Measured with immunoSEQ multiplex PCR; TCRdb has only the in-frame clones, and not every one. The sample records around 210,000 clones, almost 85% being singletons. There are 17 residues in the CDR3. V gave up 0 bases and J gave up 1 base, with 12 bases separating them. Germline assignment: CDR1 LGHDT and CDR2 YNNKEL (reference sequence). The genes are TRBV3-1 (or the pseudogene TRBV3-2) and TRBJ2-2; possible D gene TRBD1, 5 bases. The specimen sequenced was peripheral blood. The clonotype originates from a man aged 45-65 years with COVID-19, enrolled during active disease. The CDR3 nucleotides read TGTGCCAGCAGCCAAGATCTGGCCAGGGAGAACACCGGGGAGCTGTTTTTT. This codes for CASSQDLARENTGELFF.